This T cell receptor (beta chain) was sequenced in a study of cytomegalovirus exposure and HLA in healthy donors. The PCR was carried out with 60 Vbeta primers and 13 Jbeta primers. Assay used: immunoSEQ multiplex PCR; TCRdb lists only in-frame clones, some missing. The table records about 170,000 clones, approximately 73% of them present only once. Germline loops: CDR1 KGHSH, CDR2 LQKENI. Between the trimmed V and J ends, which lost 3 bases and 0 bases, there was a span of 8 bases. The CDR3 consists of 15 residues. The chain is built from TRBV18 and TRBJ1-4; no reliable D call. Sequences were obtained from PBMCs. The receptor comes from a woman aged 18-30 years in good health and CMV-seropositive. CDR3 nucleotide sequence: TGTGCCAGCTCACCTTCGGTGACAACTAATGAAAAACTGTTTTTT. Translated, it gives CASSPSVTTNEKLFF. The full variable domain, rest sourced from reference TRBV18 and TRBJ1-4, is NAGVMQNPRHLVRRRGQEARLRCSPMKGHSHVYWYRQLPEEGLKFMVYLQKENIIDESGMPKERFSAEFPKEGPSILRIQQVVRGDSAAYFCASSPSVTTNEKLFFGSGTQLSVL.